The rows below give T cell receptor beta chains drawn from one sample of a study of shared clonotypes between healthy human individuals. Here immunoSEQ multiplex PCR was the method, and the copy in TCRdb shows in-frame clones only, minus some. The table has under 2.5 million clones, roughly 92% seen once; the top ten hold roughly 0.34%. Specimen: naive CD4+ T cells from PBMCs. Source of these receptors: a man aged 18-30 years in good health. Some clones in this sample may be carry-over from other donors' samples. Each CDR3 is given with its conserved first and last residue. The D gene is left open where the match is weak. Clone size appears in some rows only: once, few, many, or a class for an expanded clone.

d_call j_call v_call clone_size cdr3_aa cdr3_nt
- TRBJ2-5 TRBV5-5 - CASSLDIQETQYF TGTGCCAGCAGCTTGGATATTCAAGAGACCCAGTACTTC
TRBD1 TRBJ1-2 TRBV5-1 - CASSARPGQGAYGYTF TGCGCCAGCAGCGCCCGCCCGGGACAGGGCGCCTATGGCTACACCTTC
TRBD2 TRBJ2-1 TRBV2 - CASSSGANEQFF TGTGCCAGCAGCAGCGGGGCCAATGAGCAGTTCTTC
TRBD1 TRBJ1-2 TRBV10-3 - CAISPQTGSYGYTF TGTGCCATCAGCCCCCAGACAGGGTCCTATGGCTACACCTTC
TRBD1 TRBJ2-5 TRBV11-2 - CASSRTGNTVETQYF TGTGCCAGCAGCCGGACAGGGAACACGGTGGAGACCCAGTACTTC
- TRBJ2-7 TRBV5-4 once CASSRDWDEQYF TGTGCCAGCAGTCGCGACTGGGACGAGCAGTACTTC
- TRBJ2-3 TRBV6-6 - CASSYSAGAQYF TGTGCCAGCAGTTACTCGGCCGGGGCCCAGTATTTT
- TRBJ1-6 TRBV30 - CAWSVSVESPLHF TGTGCCTGGAGTGTAAGTGTGGAATCACCCCTCCACTTT
TRBD1 TRBJ1-5 TRBV10-3 - CAIRFGTGSNSNQPQHF TGTGCCATCAGATTCGGGACAGGGTCTAATAGCAATCAGCCCCAGCATTTT
TRBD1 TRBJ2-1 TRBV28 - CASSLRGLSYNEQFF TGTGCCAGCAGTTTAAGGGGGCTATCCTACAATGAGCAGTTCTTC
TRBD2 TRBJ2-6 TRBV9 - CASSGTSWDGANVLTF TGTGCCAGCAGCGGGACTAGCTGGGACGGGGCCAACGTCCTGACTTTC
TRBD2 TRBJ2-7 TRBV5-1 - CASSGGVAGGTPYEQYF TGCGCCAGCAGCGGTGGGGTAGCGGGAGGAACCCCCTACGAGCAGTACTTC
- TRBJ1-5 TRBV6-5 few CASRRTDSNQPQHF TGTGCCAGCAGGAGAACAGATAGCAATCAGCCCCAGCATTTT
TRBD2 TRBJ2-1 TRBV28 - CAISGRGSYNEQFF TGTGCCATCTCAGGGAGGGGATCCTACAATGAGCAGTTCTTC